This entry is about one T cell receptor (beta chain). The antigen remains unidentified. Each single cDNA molecule received a unique molecular identifier. TCRdb re-called the 5' RACE reads through MiXCR, storing one row per CDR3 protein. There are under 30,000 distinct CDR3 sequences in the sample; about 5.3% occur only once, and around 25% lies in the top ten. The data stem from a study of early T cells in non-severe SARS-CoV-2 infection. The overall study: Unpaired chains resulted from sequencing bulk RNA of unsorted whole blood.

Whole-study findings and limits: Anti-spike CD8 specificities were favored by VDJdb matching, whose results missed private and CD4 specificities.

This CDR3 has 14 amino acids. CDR1 is MGHDK and CDR2 is SYGVNS in the germline V gene. V lost 2 bases to trimming and J lost 8 bases; unmatched junction nucleotides: 7. Sequenced material: whole blood. This TCR was sampled from an adult who was a healthcare worker with PCR-confirmed SARS-CoV-2 infection or an uninfected control (not recorded which). The chain links TRBV25-1 to TRBJ1-2; 8 nucleotides match TRBD1. This CDR3 is CASSEVDRAGGYTF. As DNA, the CDR3 is TGTGCCAGCAGTGAAGTGGACAGGGCCGGCGGCTACACCTTC.